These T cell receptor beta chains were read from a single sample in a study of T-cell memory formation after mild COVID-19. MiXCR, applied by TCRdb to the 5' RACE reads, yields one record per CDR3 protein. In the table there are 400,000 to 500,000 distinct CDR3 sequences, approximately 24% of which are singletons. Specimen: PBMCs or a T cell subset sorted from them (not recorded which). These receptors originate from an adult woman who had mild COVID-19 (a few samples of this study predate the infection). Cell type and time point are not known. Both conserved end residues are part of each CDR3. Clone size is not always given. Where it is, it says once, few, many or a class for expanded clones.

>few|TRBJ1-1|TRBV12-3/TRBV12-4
CATGDYTEAFF
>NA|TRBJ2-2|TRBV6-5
CASSYGTVGELFF
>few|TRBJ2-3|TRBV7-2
CASIPWTGTGFYTQYF
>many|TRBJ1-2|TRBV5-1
CASSLGANYGYTF
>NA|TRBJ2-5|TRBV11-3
CASSPLAGLARQETQYF
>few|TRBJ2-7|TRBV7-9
CASSLVHGGPSSYEQYF
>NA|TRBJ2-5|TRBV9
CASSGTGTQYF
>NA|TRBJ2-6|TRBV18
CASSGQGATGANVLTF
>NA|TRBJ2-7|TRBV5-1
CASSLLEADEQYF
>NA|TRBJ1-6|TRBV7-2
CASSSPTGRNSPLHF
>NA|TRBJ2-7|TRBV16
CASTRGQGFYEQYF
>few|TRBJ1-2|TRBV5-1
CASSPVTGTYGYTF
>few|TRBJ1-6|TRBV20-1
CSASESGGDNSPLHF
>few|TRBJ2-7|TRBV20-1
CSARRVDRGRDEQYF
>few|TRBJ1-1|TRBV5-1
CASQQGGTGYRLAFF